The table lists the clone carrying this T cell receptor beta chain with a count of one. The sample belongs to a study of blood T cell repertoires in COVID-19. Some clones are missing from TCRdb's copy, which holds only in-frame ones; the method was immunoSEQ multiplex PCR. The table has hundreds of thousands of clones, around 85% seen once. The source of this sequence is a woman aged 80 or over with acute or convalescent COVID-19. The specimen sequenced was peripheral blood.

The CDR3 loop is CAIYTPGQGTYEQYF. CDR3 bases: TGTGCCATCTACACGCCGGGACAGGGAACCTACGAGCAGTACTTC. The chain joins TRBV28 to TRBJ2-7, with 9 bases aligning to TRBD1. Germline V CDR1 and CDR2: MDHEN, SYDVKM. V lost 10 bases, J lost 2 bases, and 12 bases stayed unmatched. CDR3 length: 15 amino acids.